What follows describes a single T cell receptor (beta chain). Its antigen is unidentified. Reverse transcription of all isolated RNA meant that expressed TCRB transcripts were sequenced. Using immunoSEQ multiplex PCR, the repertoire was profiled, and TCRdb retains in-frame clones only, with some absent. The profile covers fewer than 500,000 clones, with around 14% appearing a single time and roughly 0.033% taken by the ten largest. The sample is drawn from a study of beta chain features in type 1 diabetes. About the research overall: The examined sorted cells totaled 107,917,701 across samples.

Findings and caveats of the study: For type 1 diabetes patients, VDJ junctions showed fewer insertions and more deletions. HLA influence on TCRB rearrangement stayed unresolved here.

Trimming took 0 bases from V and 3 from J, leaving 15 bases between them. From germline, CDR1 is LGHNA and CDR2 YSLEER. CDR3 length equals 16 residues. Cells sorted by CD45RO/CCR7/CD25/CD127/CD95/CD27 comprised CD4+ naive, central memory, regulatory and stem cell-like memory cells. The origin of this receptor is a man in his thirties or forties in good health. The sample was naive CD4+ T cells from blood. The chain is built from TRBV4-3 and TRBJ2-7; possibly TRBD1 for D (6 bases). The chain's CDR3 is CASSQEMGALDYEQYF. The CDR3 DNA reads as TGCGCCAGCAGCCAAGAGATGGGGGCGTTGGACTACGAGCAGTACTTC.